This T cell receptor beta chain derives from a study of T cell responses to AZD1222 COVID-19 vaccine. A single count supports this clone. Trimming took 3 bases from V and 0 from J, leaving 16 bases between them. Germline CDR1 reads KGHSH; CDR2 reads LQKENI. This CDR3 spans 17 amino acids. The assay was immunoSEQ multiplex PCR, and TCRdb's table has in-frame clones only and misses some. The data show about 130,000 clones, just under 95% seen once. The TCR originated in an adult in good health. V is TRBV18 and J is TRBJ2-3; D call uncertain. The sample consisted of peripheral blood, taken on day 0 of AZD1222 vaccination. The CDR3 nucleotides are TGTGCCAGCTCACCCCCCAGGCCCCAAGTGAGCACAGATACGCAGTATTTT. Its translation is CASSPPRPQVSTDTQYF.